This T cell receptor (beta chain) was captured by sequencing in a study of blood T cell repertoires in COVID-19. Study background: The samples span acute and convalescent COVID-19 from the United States, Italy and Spain. In each case, the material was cDNA or gDNA derived from T cells, B-cell-depleted T cells, or PBMCs.

Germline V lookup: CDR1 LNHDA, CDR2 SQIVND (reference sequence). There are 15 residues in the CDR3. V lost 6 bases, J lost 7 bases, and 16 bases lay in between. Per the original data handling: Amplified reference gene primers provided the basis for estimating nucleated cell counts. Sequencing used immunoSEQ multiplex PCR; TCRdb keeps in-frame clones, though not all of them. V and J calls and clone size follow that table, whereas D and trimming were derived from the DNA. The sample has under 45,000 clones, roughly four fifths seen once. The sample comprised peripheral blood. The TCR sequence derives from a human donor in a cohort sampled during active COVID-19. This rearrangement joins TRBV19 to TRBJ1-6; D may be TRBD1 (5 bases). CDR3 sequence reads: CASSTTGRQNSPLHF. The CDR3 nucleotides read TGTGCCAGTAGCACAACCGGCCGACAGAATTCACCCCTCCACTTT.